In its sample, the clone carrying this T cell receptor (beta chain) was seen a few times. Antigen specificity is unknown. This entry is derived from a study of beta chain features in type 1 diabetes. The study, taken as a whole, reports: People with Type 1 diabetes carried modestly yet significantly shorter TCRB CDR3s in all four CD4+ subsets.

CDR1 is SGHRS, CDR2 YFSETQ, per germline. CDR3 length: 14 amino acids. V lost 4 bases, J lost 10 bases, and 18 bases lay in between. What was sequenced were expressed TCRB transcripts, since all of the isolated RNA had been reverse transcribed. This table comes from immunoSEQ multiplex PCR, and its TCRdb copy is limited to in-frame clones, with some not included. The data show 95,000 to 150,000 clones, 16% seen once. Sequenced input: central memory CD4+ T cells from blood. The origin of this receptor is a man younger than 45 with type 1 diabetes. This chain links TRBV5-1 with TRBJ2-1; tentatively, D is TRBD1 or TRBD2 (6 bases each). The DNA of the CDR3 is TGCGCCAGCAGCACTGGGACACGGGCGGGAGAGCAGTTCTTC. This translates into CASSTGTRAGEQFF.